The following is a TCR beta chain sequence with its context. The assay was immunoSEQ multiplex PCR, and TCRdb's table has in-frame clones only and misses some. The sample lists some 280,000 clones, around four fifths occurring once. This entry belongs to a study of blood T cell repertoires in COVID-19. The CDR3 runs to 13 residues. V gave up 0 bases and J gave up 4 bases, with 7 bases separating them. Germline-derived CDR1 and CDR2 are SGHDT and YYEEEE. The sequenced material came from peripheral blood. The rearrangement links TRBV5-6 to TRBJ1-2; tentatively, D is TRBD1 (5 bases). This sequence was found in a woman in her forties or fifties with active or convalescent COVID-19. CDR3 loop: CASSLGTSYGYTF. The CDR3 DNA follows: TGTGCCAGCAGCTTGGGGACAAGCTATGGCTACACCTTC.